These 16 T cell receptor beta chains share one sample of origin, sequenced in a study of cytomegalovirus exposure and HLA in healthy donors. This PCR relied on a set of 60 Vbeta primers and 13 Jbeta primers. This table comes from immunoSEQ multiplex PCR, and its TCRdb copy is limited to in-frame clones, with some not included. Here the sample spans about 120,000 clones, about four fifths being singletons. Sample: PBMCs. Receptor source: a female donor in good health and CMV-seropositive.

This chain links TRBV30 with TRBJ1-6, with D possibly TRBD1 on 5 matching bases. The CDR3 is 12 amino acids. V dropped 4 bases and J dropped 9 bases, with 10 bases sitting between them. Germline V CDR1 and CDR2: GTSNPN, SVGIG (reference sequence). DNA of the CDR3: TGTGCCTGGAACCAGGGCTTTTCACCCCTCCACTTT. Protein sequence: CAWNQGFSPLHF.

Only a few counts were recorded for this clone. Other DNA sequences in the sample encode the same CDR3. The V call is TRBV18, the J call TRBJ1-1, with D possibly TRBD1 on 6 matching bases. Deletions cut 3 bases from V and 3 bases from J, with 8 bases between. Looked up from germline, CDR1 is KGHSH and CDR2 is LQKENI. The CDR3 sequence is 13 residues long. CDR3 in DNA: TGTGCCAGCTCACCCAGACAGGACACTGAAGCTTTCTTT. As protein: CASSPRQDTEAFF.

This sequence joins TRBV7-2 and TRBJ2-5; tentatively, D is TRBD1 (5 bases). The CDR3 loop spans 15 amino acids. CDR1 is SGHTA, CDR2 FQGNSA, per germline. The ends were cut back, 0 bases at V and 3 bases at J, with 11 bases in the middle. CDR3 DNA: TGTGCCAGCAGCTTAGCGATCGGCAGGGAAGAGACCCAGTACTTC. Amino acid sequence: CASSLAIGREETQYF.

J is TRBJ1-3 and V is TRBV6-6; unclear D gene. Between the trimmed V and J ends, which lost 7 bases and 5 bases, there was a span of 12 bases. The V gene's germline CDR1 is MNHNY and CDR2 SVGAGI (reference sequence). The CDR3 sequence is 13 residues long. The CDR3 DNA sequence: TGTGCCAGCAACGGGGAAGCTAGAAACACCATATATTTT. Translating it yields CASNGEARNTIYF.

The chain joins TRBV11-2 to TRBJ2-1; weak D call: TRBD2 (6 bases). Germline CDR1 SGHAT, CDR2 FQNNGV. The CDR3 extends over 15 amino acids. Trimming took 4 bases from V and 5 from J, leaving 15 bases between them. The CDR3 DNA is TGTGCCAGCAGCTCGGCATATGGAGGGGACAATGAGCAGTTCTTC. It specifies CASSSAYGGDNEQFF.

The gene calls are TRBV5-1 and TRBJ1-6; 8 positions agree with TRBD1. V was pared by 0 bases and J by 6 bases, with 8 bases of the junction left unmatched. Germline loops: CDR1 SGHRS, CDR2 YFSETQ. The CDR3 totals 17 residues. The CDR3 DNA sequence: TGCGCCAGCAGCTTGGTCGGACAGGGAATGGGTAATTCACCCCTCCACTTT. This sequence encodes CASSLVGQGMGNSPLHF.

The J gene is TRBJ1-1, the V gene TRBV11-2; the D is unclear. CDR1 SGHAT and CDR2 FQNNGV come from the germline V gene. V shed 1 base and J shed 1 base, with 10 bases lying between them. The CDR3 has 15 amino acids. The CDR3 nucleotides read TGTGCCAGCAGCTTAGCTCTTGGGCGGAACACTGAAGCTTTCTTT. Its protein product is CASSLALGRNTEAFF.

The V gene is TRBV10-1, the J gene TRBJ1-1; D is unclear. The ends were cut back, 4 bases at V and 3 bases at J, with 12 bases in the middle. Germline lookup yields CDR1 WNHNN and CDR2 SYGVQD (reference sequence). The CDR3 has 14 residues. The CDR3 nucleotides read TGCGCCAGCAGTGGCCAGGCTTTGGACACTGAAGCTTTCTTT. This translates into CASSGQALDTEAFF.

This rearrangement joins TRBV2 to TRBJ1-2; D perhaps matches TRBD1 (6 bases). Germline CDR1 SNHLY, CDR2 FYNNEI. CDR3 size: 14 residues. Trimming pared 1 base from V and 4 bases from J, leaving 10 bases between. The CDR3 DNA reads as TGTGCCAGCAGTGAAGGCCTGGGGGCCTATGGCTACACCTTC. It encodes CASSEGLGAYGYTF.

This clone was seen more than once but under ten times. V usage is TRBV7-9 and J usage is TRBJ2-7; tentatively, D is TRBD1 (5 bases). Trimming stripped 0 bases from V and 2 bases from J, with 11 bases between. Germline-derived CDR1 and CDR2 are SEHNR and FQNEAQ (reference sequence). This CDR3 has 15 amino acids. The CDR3 DNA follows: TGTGCCAGCAGCTTAGCCCCGGAAGGGGCCTACGAGCAGTACTTC. This gives the protein CASSLAPEGAYEQYF.

This clone was detected only once. This chain links TRBV28 with TRBJ1-2; no clear D gene. CDR1 and CDR2 (germline): MDHEN, SYDVKM. The CDR3 consists of 11 residues. Trimming left V 5 bases short and J 3 bases short, with 4 bases between. The CDR3 DNA sequence: TGTGCCAGCAGTCGGGACTATGGCTACACCTTC. It yields the protein CASSRDYGYTF.

The sample holds one count of this clone. This CDR3 is CASSLLAGNTIYF. DNA for the CDR3: TGTGCCAGCAGCCTACTCGCCGGAAACACCATATATTTT. V and J are TRBV7-3 and TRBJ1-3; D uncertain. There are 13 residues in the CDR3. Germline V gene lookup returns CDR1 SGHTA and CDR2 FQGTGA. V was trimmed by 5 bases and J by 4 bases, leaving 9 bases between them.

The V and J genes are TRBV18 and TRBJ2-1, with 9 bases identical to TRBD1. V lost 2 bases to trimming and J lost 2 bases; unmatched junction nucleotides: 1. This CDR3 is built from 15 residues. Germline V gives CDR1 KGHSH, CDR2 LQKENI. CDR3 protein: CASSPGTGTYNEQFF. The DNA for the CDR3 is TGTGCCAGCTCACCAGGGACAGGGACCTACAATGAGCAGTTCTTC.

V usage is TRBV5-1 and J usage is TRBJ2-3; TRBD2 matches 8 bases. CDR3 length: 15 residues. Losses at the gene ends were 4 bases for V and 3 bases for J; bases not matched to a gene: 7. CDR1 and CDR2 (germline): SGHRS, YFSETQ. This CDR3 is CASSPPSGGTDTQYF. CDR3 sequence (DNA): TGCGCCAGCAGCCCCCCCAGCGGGGGAACAGATACGCAGTATTTT.

In this sample, this clone is medium-sized. The chain links TRBV6-6 to TRBJ1-5; 9 nucleotides align to TRBD1. The germline V gene encodes CDR1 MNHNY and CDR2 SVGAGI (reference sequence). The CDR3 has 13 residues. Trimming cost V 7 bases and J 7 bases; bases outside gene matches: 5. The CDR3 nucleotides are TGTGCCAGCAACATGACAGGGGGACAGCCCCAGCATTTT. It yields the protein CASNMTGGQPQHF.

J is TRBJ1-2 and V is TRBV6-5, with D possibly being TRBD1 (5 bases). This CDR3 has 14 residues. Germline V gene data show CDR1 as MNHEY and CDR2 as SVGAGI. V was shortened by 2 bases and J by 2 bases, with 9 bases between the two germline ends. CDR3 coding DNA: TGTGCCAGCAGTTACGGGGGGTCGAACTATGGCTACACCTTC. Its translation: CASSYGGSNYGYTF.